This entry is about one T cell receptor (beta chain). This sample was taken from a study of blood T cells in healthy people across ages. Study summary: Using template switching, researchers captured about one barcoded beta molecule for each two T cells.

Combining a sample-barcoded 5' primer with a J-beta primer mix, a second PCR ran for roughly 7 to 11 cycles. Carrying 12 random nucleotides, a template-switch adaptor labeled each individual cDNA molecule. TCRdb reanalysed the 5' RACE reads using MiXCR and keeps one entry per CDR3 protein. The sample records 700,000 to 900,000 distinct CDR3 sequences, 53% being singletons. The CDR3 length is 16 residues. Trimming at V came to 5 bases and at J to 1 base, leaving 10 bases not matched to a gene. Germline assignment: CDR1 KGHDR and CDR2 SFDVKD. Per sample, a minimum of 6.5 million PBMCs were isolated. Sequenced sample: blood. This receptor was obtained from a man older than 75 in good health. The chain combines TRBV24-1 with TRBJ2-7, with TRBD2 matching 7 bases. CDR3 nucleotides: TGTGCCACCAGTGGACTGGCGGGAGCGGGGTCCTACGAGCAGTACTTC. Amino acid sequence: CATSGLAGAGSYEQYF.